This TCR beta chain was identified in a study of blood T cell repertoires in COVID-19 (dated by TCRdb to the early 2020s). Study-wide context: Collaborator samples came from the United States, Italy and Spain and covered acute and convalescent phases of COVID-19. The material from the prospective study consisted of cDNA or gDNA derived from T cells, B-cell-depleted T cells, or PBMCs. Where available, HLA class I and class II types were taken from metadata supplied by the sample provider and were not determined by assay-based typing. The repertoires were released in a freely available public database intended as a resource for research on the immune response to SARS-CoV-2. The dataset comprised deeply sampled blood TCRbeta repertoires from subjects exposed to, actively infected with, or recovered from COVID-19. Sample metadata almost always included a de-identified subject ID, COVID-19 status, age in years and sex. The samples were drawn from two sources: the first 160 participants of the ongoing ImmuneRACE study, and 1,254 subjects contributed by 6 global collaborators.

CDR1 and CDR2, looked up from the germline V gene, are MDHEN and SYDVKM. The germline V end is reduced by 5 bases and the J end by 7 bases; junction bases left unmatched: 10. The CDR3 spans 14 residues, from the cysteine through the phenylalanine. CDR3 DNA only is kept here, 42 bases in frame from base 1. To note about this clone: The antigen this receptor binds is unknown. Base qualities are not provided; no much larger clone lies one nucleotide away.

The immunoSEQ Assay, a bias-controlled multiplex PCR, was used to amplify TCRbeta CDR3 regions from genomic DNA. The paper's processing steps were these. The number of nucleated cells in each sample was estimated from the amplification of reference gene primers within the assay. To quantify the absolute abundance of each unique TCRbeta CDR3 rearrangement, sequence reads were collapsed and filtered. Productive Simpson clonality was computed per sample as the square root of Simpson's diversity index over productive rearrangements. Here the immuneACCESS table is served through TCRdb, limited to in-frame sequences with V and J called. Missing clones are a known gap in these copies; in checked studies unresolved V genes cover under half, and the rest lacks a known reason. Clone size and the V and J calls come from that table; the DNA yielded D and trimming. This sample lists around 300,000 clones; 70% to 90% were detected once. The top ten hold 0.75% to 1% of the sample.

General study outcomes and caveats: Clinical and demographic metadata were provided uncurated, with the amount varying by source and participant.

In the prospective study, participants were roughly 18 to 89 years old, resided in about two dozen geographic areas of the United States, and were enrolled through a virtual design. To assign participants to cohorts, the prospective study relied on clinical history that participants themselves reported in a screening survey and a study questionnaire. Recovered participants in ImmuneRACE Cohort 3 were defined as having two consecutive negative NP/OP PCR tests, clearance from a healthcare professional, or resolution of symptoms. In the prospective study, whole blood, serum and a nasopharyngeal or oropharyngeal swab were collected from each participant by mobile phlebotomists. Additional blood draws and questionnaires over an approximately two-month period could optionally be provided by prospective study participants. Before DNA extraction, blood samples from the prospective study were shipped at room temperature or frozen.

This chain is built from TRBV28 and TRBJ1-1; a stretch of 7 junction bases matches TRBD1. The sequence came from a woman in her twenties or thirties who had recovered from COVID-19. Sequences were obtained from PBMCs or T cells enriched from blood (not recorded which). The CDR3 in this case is CASSPPDRAREAFF. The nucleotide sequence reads TGTGCCAGCAGTCCCCCAGACAGGGCCCGTGAAGCTTTCTTT.